This is a list of T cell receptor beta chains from one sample in a study of cytomegalovirus exposure and HLA in healthy donors. Libraries were prepared by immunoSEQ multiplex PCR; TCRdb keeps only in-frame clonotypes and omits some of them. The table lists 55,000 to 70,000 clones, roughly 94% of them singletons. Sequenced sample: PBMCs. These TCRs come from a man between 18 and 35 years old in good health and CMV-seronegative. CDR3s include the opening cysteine and the closing phenylalanine or tryptophan. A D gene is named only where the DNA matches it firmly. Rows may omit the clone size; those that give it use once, few, many or a size class.

NA TRBJ1-1 TRBV7-3 NA CASSLEGVRNTEAFF TGTGCCAGCAGCTTAGAGGGGGTGAGGAACACTGAAGCTTTCTTT
NA TRBJ1-2 TRBV9 NA CASSSRQALNYGYTF TGTGCCAGCAGCTCGCGACAGGCGCTTAACTATGGCTACACCTTC
once TRBJ2-5 TRBV11-3 NA CASGISAGGLETQYF TGTGCCAGCGGCATTTCAGCGGGTGGGTTGGAGACCCAGTACTTC
NA TRBJ2-2 TRBV6-4 TRBD1 CASSAGGTGELFF TGTGCCAGCAGTGCAGGGGGCACCGGGGAGCTGTTTTTT
NA TRBJ2-5 TRBV5-1 TRBD1 CASSPGTGVRETQYF TGCGCCAGCAGCCCCGGGACAGGGGTTCGGGAGACCCAGTACTTC
NA TRBJ1-2 TRBV11-2 NA CASTRDINYGYTF TGTGCCAGCACCCGAGATATTAACTATGGCTACACCTTC
NA TRBJ2-1 TRBV5-1 NA CASSFSTAYNEQFF TGCGCCAGCAGCTTCTCGACAGCCTACAATGAGCAGTTCTTC
NA TRBJ1-2 TRBV4-1 NA CASSPITGIRDYGYTF TGCGCCAGCAGCCCGATTACAGGCATAAGGGACTATGGCTACACCTTC
NA TRBJ1-1 TRBV4-2 NA CASSPGGGVGDTEAFF TGTGCCAGCAGCCCCGGGGGGGGAGTTGGGGACACTGAAGCTTTCTTT
NA TRBJ2-3 TRBV27 NA CASSLSVVTDTQYF TGTGCCAGCAGTTTATCCGTCGTGACAGATACGCAGTATTTT
NA TRBJ1-2 TRBV27 NA CASSLNRVHGYTF TGTGCCAGCAGTTTAAACAGGGTACATGGCTACACCTTC
few TRBJ1-5 TRBV12-5 NA CASGLETRYQHF TGTGCTAGTGGTTTGGAGACAAGATACCAGCATTTT
NA TRBJ2-5 TRBV6-5 TRBD2 CASSLRLAGVETQYF TGTGCCAGCAGTCTCAGACTAGCGGGAGTGGAGACCCAGTACTTC
NA TRBJ2-3 TRBV25-1 NA CASSDTRNTDTQYF TGTGCCAGCAGTGATACTAGGAATACAGATACGCAGTATTTT
NA TRBJ2-5 TRBV6-1 TRBD2 CASSEAEGGPETQYF TGTGCCAGCAGTGAAGCGGAGGGAGGGCCAGAGACCCAGTACTTC
NA TRBJ1-5 TRBV6-5 NA CASSYSGAQPQHF TGTGCCAGCAGTTACTCGGGGGCTCAGCCCCAGCATTTT
NA TRBJ1-1 TRBV21-1 NA CATQQGLGTEAFF TGTGCCACCCAGCAGGGGCTGGGCACTGAAGCTTTCTTT
NA TRBJ2-1 TRBV9 NA CASSVDPGKEQFF TGTGCCAGCAGCGTAGACCCCGGGAAGGAGCAGTTCTTC
once TRBJ2-1 TRBV6-1 TRBD2 CASSDWGGQFF TGTGCCAGCAGTGACTGGGGGGGGCAGTTCTTC
NA TRBJ1-1 TRBV5-4 NA CASSRVGWGPGTEAFF TGTGCCAGCAGCCGAGTTGGGTGGGGGCCGGGCACTGAAGCTTTCTTT
NA TRBJ1-4 TRBV28 NA CASSLRPDSFATNEKLFF TGTGCCAGCAGTTTACGACCGGACAGCTTTGCAACTAATGAAAAACTGTTTTTT
NA TRBJ1-1 TRBV19 NA CASIRDARVNTEAFF TGTGCCAGTATCCGTGACGCGCGGGTGAACACTGAAGCTTTCTTT
NA TRBJ1-4 TRBV19 NA CASSIRWGIEEKLFF TGTGCCAGTAGTATACGATGGGGCATTGAGGAAAAACTGTTTTTT
NA TRBJ1-5 TRBV18 NA CASSPLFRAQPQHF TGTGCCAGCTCACCACTGTTCAGGGCTCAGCCCCAGCATTTT
NA TRBJ2-1 TRBV27 TRBD1 CASSQRPDRGLSEQFF TGTGCCAGCAGTCAGCGACCGGACAGGGGGCTAAGTGAGCAGTTCTTC
NA TRBJ2-7 TRBV10-1 NA CASSEDSSSSYEQYF TGCGCCAGCAGTGAGGACAGTTCGAGCTCCTACGAGCAGTACTTC
NA TRBJ2-3 TRBV10-3 NA CAITGFRAGSTDTQYF TGTGCCATCACCGGGTTTCGTGCGGGAAGCACAGATACGCAGTATTTT
NA TRBJ1-2 TRBV7-2 NA CASSLILEGNYGYTF TGTGCCAGCAGCTTAATTCTGGAGGGGAACTATGGCTACACCTTC
NA TRBJ2-7 TRBV13 TRBD1 CASSFYLDRGYEQYF TGTGCCAGCAGCTTTTATCTGGACAGGGGCTACGAGCAGTACTTC
NA TRBJ2-7 TRBV9 TRBD2 CASSVEAGANEQYF TGTGCCAGCAGCGTAGAGGCGGGAGCCAACGAGCAGTACTTC
few TRBJ1-2 TRBV25-1 TRBD1 CASSESGGTPYGYTF TGTGCCAGCAGTGAATCAGGGGGGACCCCCTATGGCTACACCTTC
NA TRBJ1-1 TRBV6-5 NA CASRQTGGTEAFF TGTGCCAGCAGGCAGACGGGGGGCACTGAAGCTTTCTTT
NA TRBJ1-1 TRBV29-1 NA CSVEWSLNTEAFF TGCAGCGTTGAGTGGAGCTTGAACACTGAAGCTTTCTTT
NA TRBJ2-2 TRBV27 NA CASSFGRVVGTGELFF TGTGCCAGCAGTTTCGGCAGGGTGGTTGGCACCGGGGAGCTGTTTTTT
NA TRBJ1-1 TRBV6-5 NA CASSYSRTVNTEAFF TGTGCCAGCAGTTACTCGCGGACAGTGAACACTGAAGCTTTCTTT
NA TRBJ2-3 TRBV2 NA CASSEKWGLSTDTQYF TGTGCCAGCAGTGAGAAGTGGGGGCTCAGCACAGATACGCAGTATTTT
NA TRBJ2-3 TRBV2 TRBD2 CASSFLGGLASTDTQYF TGTGCCAGCAGTTTCCTCGGGGGACTAGCGAGCACAGATACGCAGTATTTT
NA TRBJ1-4 TRBV6-6 TRBD1 CASSSQGSVSEKLFF TGTGCCAGCAGTTCACAGGGGTCCGTGAGTGAAAAACTGTTTTTT
NA TRBJ2-4 TRBV5-1 TRBD2 CASSSLAGGYKNIQYF TGCGCCAGCAGCTCACTAGCGGGAGGGTACAAAAACATTCAGTACTTC
NA TRBJ2-5 TRBV7-7 NA CASSPSLQETQYF TGTGCCAGCAGCCCAAGCCTCCAAGAGACCCAGTACTTC
NA TRBJ2-5 TRBV27 NA CASSPIQAVAQYF TGTGCCAGCAGTCCCATTCAAGCGGTGGCCCAGTACTTC
NA TRBJ1-1 TRBV5-4 TRBD1 CASSYEGTGNYNHPEAFF TGTGCCAGCAGCTACGAAGGGACAGGGAACTATAATCACCCTGAAGCTTTCTTT
NA TRBJ1-5 TRBV6-6 TRBD1 CASSLPTGQGDQPQHF TGTGCCAGCAGTCTCCCTACGGGACAGGGGGACCAGCCCCAGCATTTT
once TRBJ2-1 TRBV28 NA CASSLILATNEQFF TGTGCCAGCAGTTTGATACTAGCTACCAATGAGCAGTTCTTC
NA TRBJ1-2 TRBV18 NA CASSPREGIDKGYTF TGTGCCAGCTCACCACGAGAGGGAATAGATAAGGGCTACACCTTC
NA TRBJ1-1 TRBV7-6 TRBD1 CASSRLKDRGLAFF TGTGCCAGCAGCCGATTGAAGGACAGGGGGCTTGCTTTCTTT
few TRBJ1-2 TRBV18 NA CASSTDSWGIATF TGTGCCAGCTCAACCGACAGCTGGGGAATAGCCACCTTC
NA TRBJ2-3 TRBV15 TRBD2 CATSRGTSGTDTQYF TGTGCCACCAGCAGGGGGACTAGCGGAACAGATACGCAGTATTTT
NA TRBJ2-1 TRBV6-4 NA CASRRRVDNEQFF TGTGCCAGCAGGAGGAGGGTAGACAATGAGCAGTTCTTC
NA TRBJ2-4 TRBV13 TRBD1 CASSRQDRLAKNIQYF TGTGCCAGCAGCCGACAGGACAGGCTAGCCAAAAACATTCAGTACTTC
NA TRBJ2-3 TRBV27 TRBD2 CASTIAGGRDTQYF TGTGCCAGCACCATAGCGGGAGGACGAGATACGCAGTATTTT